These 5 T cell receptor beta chains were sequenced from one sample in a study of shared clonotypes between healthy human individuals (dated by TCRdb to the early 2020s). CD8 naive samples were obtained by positive selection for CCR7 among CD45RO-negative cells, yielding a CD45RA+CCR7+ population from which TemRA cells were excluded. The library was produced with the immunoSEQ multiplex PCR assay. TCRdb re-hosts the immuneACCESS table, in-frame sequences only. Its copies lack some clones; in the studies checked, an unresolved V gene accounts for under half of them, and the cause for the rest is not known. The sample table records 2 million to 2.5 million clones; about 95% of these occur just once. 1.1% of the sample goes to the ten largest clones. Sequenced input: naive CD8+ T cells sorted from blood. The sample's cell subset or site, from its label and the paper: CD45RA+CCR7+. These receptors were taken from a man aged 18 to 30 in good health.

This clone was detected only a few times. This rearrangement joins TRBV7-9 to TRBJ1-1; a weak D match, TRBD1 (6 bases). The V end lost 3 bases, the J end lost 0 bases, and 11 bases lay between the germline ends. Per the germline V gene, CDR1 is SEHNR and CDR2 is FQNEAQ (reference sequence). CDR3 size: 15 residues. CDR3 protein: CASSLGDRMNTEAFF. CDR3 coding DNA: TGTGCCAGCAGCTTGGGCGACAGGATGAACACTGAAGCTTTCTTT.

This rearrangement joins TRBV27 to TRBJ2-7, with 9 bases that match TRBD1. The CDR3 spans 13 residues. In germline, CDR1 is MNHEY, CDR2 SMNVEV (reference sequence). The CDR3 DNA reads TGTGCGATCGCGGGGACAGGGAGCTACGAGCAGTACTTC. Protein product: CAIAGTGSYEQYF.

This clone was found once. The chain joins TRBV28 to TRBJ1-4, with 7 positions matching TRBD1. V shed 6 bases, J shed 0 bases, and the junction held 7 bases outside the gene matches. Looked up from germline, CDR1 is MDHEN and CDR2 is SYDVKM. The CDR3 is 16 amino acids. CDR3 sequence: CASRGDREATNEKLFF. For the CDR3, the DNA is TGTGCCAGCAGAGGCGACAGGGAGGCAACTAATGAAAAACTGTTTTTT.

The table lists this clone with a count of one. The chain links TRBV28 to TRBJ2-7; TRBD1 aligns across 10 bases. This CDR3 spans 16 amino acids. V shed 1 base, J shed 5 bases, and the junction held 8 bases outside the gene matches. CDR1 is MDHEN and CDR2 is SYDVKM in the germline V gene. CDR3 protein: CASSLYGDRGGNEQYF. The CDR3 bases are TGTGCCAGCAGTTTATATGGGGACAGGGGTGGGAACGAGCAGTACTTC.

With regard to this clone: This specimen includes other DNA sequences encoding the same CDR3. This rearrangement joins TRBV6-5 to TRBJ1-5; 9 bases line up with TRBD1. The V and J ends lost 6 bases and 6 bases, in that order; junction bases with no gene match: 6. This CDR3 contains 14 residues. The V gene's germline CDR1 is MNHEY and CDR2 SVGAGI. The CDR3 nucleotides are TGTGCCAGCAGCTCCGGACAGGGGCGTCAGCCCCAGCATTTT. It specifies CASSSGQGRQPQHF.